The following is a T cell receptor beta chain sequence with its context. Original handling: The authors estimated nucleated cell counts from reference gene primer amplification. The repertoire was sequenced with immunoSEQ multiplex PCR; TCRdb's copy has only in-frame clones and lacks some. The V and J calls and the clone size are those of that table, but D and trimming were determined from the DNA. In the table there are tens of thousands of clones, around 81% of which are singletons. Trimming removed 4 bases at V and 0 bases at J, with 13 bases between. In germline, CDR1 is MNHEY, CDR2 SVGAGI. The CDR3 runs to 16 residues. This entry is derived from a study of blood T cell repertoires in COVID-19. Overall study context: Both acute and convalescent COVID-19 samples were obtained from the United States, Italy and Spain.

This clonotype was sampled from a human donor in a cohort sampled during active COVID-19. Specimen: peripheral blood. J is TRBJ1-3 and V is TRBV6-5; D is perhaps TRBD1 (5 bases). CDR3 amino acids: CASSSPREVSGNTIYF. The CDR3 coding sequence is TGTGCCAGCAGTTCCCCCAGGGAAGTCTCTGGAAACACCATATATTTT.